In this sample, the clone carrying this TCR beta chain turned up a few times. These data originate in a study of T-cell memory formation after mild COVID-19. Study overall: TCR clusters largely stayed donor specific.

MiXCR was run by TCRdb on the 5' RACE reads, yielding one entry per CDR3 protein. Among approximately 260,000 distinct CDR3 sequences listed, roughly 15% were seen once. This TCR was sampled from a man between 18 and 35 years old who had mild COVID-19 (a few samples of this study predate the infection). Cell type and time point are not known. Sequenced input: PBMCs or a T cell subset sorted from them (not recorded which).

In DNA, the CDR3 is TGTGCCAGCAGTCCACAGGGTTTTTCCGATCTAGCTTTCTTT. Protein: CASSPQGFSDLAFF. V gene TRBV6-5 combines with J gene TRBJ1-1; perhaps TRBD1 as D (6 bases). The germline V and J ends were trimmed by 5 bases and 10 bases, with 20 bases remaining between them. This CDR3 has 14 amino acids. The germline gives CDR1 MNHEY, CDR2 SVGAGI.